This T cell receptor (beta chain) was obtained from a study of blood T cell repertoires in COVID-19. The overall study: Collection of acute and convalescent COVID-19 samples took place in the United States, Italy and Spain.

The table came from immunoSEQ multiplex PCR; TCRdb's copy has only in-frame clones and leaves some out. The sample consists of tens of thousands of clones, approximately 89% of them appearing once. Germline V CDR1 and CDR2: SGHRS, YFSETQ. The length of the CDR3 is 12 residues. Trimming removed 4 bases from V and 4 bases from J, with 8 bases in between. This chain connects TRBV5-1 to TRBJ1-1; D gene uncertain. This sequence originates from a woman between 35 and 50 years old with acute or convalescent COVID-19. The material sequenced was peripheral blood. The CDR3 coding sequence is TGCGCCAGCAGCCCCTCCGGCACTGAAGCTTTCTTT. It yields the protein CASSPSGTEAFF.